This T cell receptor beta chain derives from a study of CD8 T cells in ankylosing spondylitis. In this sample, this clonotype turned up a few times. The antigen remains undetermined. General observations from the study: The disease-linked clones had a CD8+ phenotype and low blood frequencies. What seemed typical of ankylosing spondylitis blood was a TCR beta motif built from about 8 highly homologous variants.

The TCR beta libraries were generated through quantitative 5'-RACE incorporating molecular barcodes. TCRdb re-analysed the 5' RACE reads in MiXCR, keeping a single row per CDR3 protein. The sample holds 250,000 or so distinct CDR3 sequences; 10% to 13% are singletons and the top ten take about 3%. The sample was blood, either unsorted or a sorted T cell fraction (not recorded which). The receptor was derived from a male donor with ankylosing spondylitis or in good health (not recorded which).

The DNA for the CDR3 is TGCGCCAGCAGCGAGGGACGGATCACCGGGGAGCTGTTTTTT. Its protein product is CASSEGRITGELFF. The genes are TRBV5-1 and TRBJ2-2; either TRBD1 or TRBD2 may fit D (5 bases each). Trimming removed 4 bases at V and 4 bases at J, with 11 bases between. CDR3 length equals 14 residues. Germline loops: CDR1 SGHRS, CDR2 YFSETQ.